Described below is a single T cell receptor (beta chain) sequence and its context. A much larger clone lies one base from this, so it may be a read error. The record originates from a study of shared clonotypes between healthy human individuals. Data came from immunoSEQ multiplex PCR; TCRdb stores just in-frame clones and leaves some out. The sample carries 400,000 to 600,000 clones, around 75% recorded once. The V gene lost 1 base and the J gene lost 2 bases, with 9 bases spanning the gap. Per the germline V gene, CDR1 is LGHNA and CDR2 is YSLEER. The CDR3 has 16 residues. The sequenced material came from PBMCs. This clonotype originated in a woman between 35 and 50 years old in good health. Some clones in this sample may be carry-over from other donors' samples. This chain links TRBV4-3 with TRBJ2-6; unclear D gene. CDR3 protein: CASSQGYVTGANVLTF. Written as DNA, the CDR3 is TGCGCCAGCAGCCAAGGATACGTTACTGGGGCCAACGTCCTGACTTTC.